Below are 24 T cell receptor beta chains sequenced from a single sample in a study of shared clonotypes between healthy human individuals. Using immunoSEQ multiplex PCR, the repertoire was profiled, and TCRdb retains in-frame clones only, with some absent. This table has about 2.2 million clones, 93% appearing once. As defined, naive CD8 cells were CD45RO-negative and positively selected for CCR7, with terminally differentiated effector memory CD45RA+ cells excluded. Input material: naive CD8+ T cells from PBMCs. The receptors derive from a man aged 18-30 years in good health. Some clones in this sample may be carry-over from other donors' samples.

CDR3 region: CASSLSYRGEGEKLFF. CDR3 bases: TGCGCCAGCAGCCTATCCTACAGGGGCGAAGGGGAAAAACTGTTTTTT. The J gene is TRBJ1-4, the V gene TRBV5-1; 7 nucleotides line up with TRBD1. Germline lookup yields CDR1 SGHRS and CDR2 YFSETQ. This CDR3 has 16 residues. The V and J ends lost 4 bases and 8 bases, in that order; junction bases with no gene match: 14.

This clone was recorded a few times. V and J are TRBV4-1 and TRBJ2-3; 12 nucleotides match TRBD2. V gave up 4 bases and J gave up 2 bases; unmatched junction bases: 10. Germline loops: CDR1 MGHRA, CDR2 YSYEKL. The CDR3 runs 18 residues. CDR3 protein: CASSLQLAGGLFTDTQYF. The CDR3 DNA sequence: TGCGCCAGCAGCCTTCAACTAGCGGGAGGTTTGTTCACAGATACGCAGTATTTT.

The chain uses TRBV25-1 and TRBJ1-3; the D is unclear. Germline V lookup: CDR1 MGHDK, CDR2 SYGVNS. Trimming pared 4 bases from V and 3 bases from J, leaving 13 bases between. This CDR3 region has 15 residues. The CDR3 DNA follows: TGTGCCAGCAGTGCCCCGAAGGGTGGTGGAAACACCATATATTTT. Translated: CASSAPKGGGNTIYF. Variable domain in full (rest from reference TRBV25-1 and TRBJ1-3): EADIYQTPRYLVIGTGKKITLECSQTMGHDKMYWYQQDPGMELHLIHYSYGVNSTEKGDLSSESTVSRIRTEHFPLTLESARPSHTSQYLCASSAPKGGGNTIYFGEGSWLTVV.

As for this clone: Other DNA sequences of this sample code for an identical CDR3. The chain recombines TRBV28 with TRBJ1-1; no clear D gene. Trimming removed 3 bases from V and 2 bases from J, with 7 bases in between. Germline lookup yields CDR1 MDHEN and CDR2 SYDVKM. The CDR3 runs to 13 residues. Here the CDR3 reads CASSFAPNTEAFF. The CDR3 DNA reads TGTGCCAGCAGTTTTGCCCCAAACACTGAAGCTTTCTTT.

CDR3 bases: TGTGCCAGCAGTTATCCACTGGACTTCTACGAGCAGTACTTC. Amino acid sequence: CASSYPLDFYEQYF. V and J are TRBV6-6 and TRBJ2-7; D possibly corresponds to TRBD2 (5 bases). There are 14 residues in the CDR3. Trimming took off 3 bases at V and 3 bases at J, with 12 bases between the two ends. Germline V gives CDR1 MNHNY, CDR2 SVGAGI (reference sequence).

V usage is TRBV28 and J usage is TRBJ2-3; the match to TRBD2 covers 9 bases. Germline V lookup: CDR1 MDHEN, CDR2 SYDVKM. The junction had 11 bases not matched to a gene; V was cut back by 5 bases and J by 5 bases. The CDR3 loop spans 16 amino acids. CDR3 region: CASSKLAGWGRDTQYF. For the CDR3, the DNA is TGTGCCAGCAGTAAACTAGCGGGCTGGGGGAGAGATACGCAGTATTTT.

The chain joins TRBV4-1 to TRBJ2-3; 8 bases fit TRBD2. With 4 bases clipped from V and 6 bases from J, the junction kept 9 bases outside the gene matches. The CDR3 spans 15 residues. Per germline, CDR1 MGHRA and CDR2 YSYEKL. In nucleotides, the CDR3 is TGCGCCAGCAGCCCGATAGCGGGATCCGGGGATACGCAGTATTTT. This sequence encodes CASSPIAGSGDTQYF.

Comment on this clone: This sample also contains other DNA sequences that code for the same CDR3. The gene calls are TRBV5-1 and TRBJ2-7; no clear D gene. Looked up from germline, CDR1 is SGHRS and CDR2 is YFSETQ. This CDR3 is 14 amino acids long. Trimming took 0 bases from V and 3 from J, leaving 10 bases between them. The chain's CDR3 is CASSLVGGVYEQYF. The CDR3 nucleotides read TGCGCCAGCAGCTTGGTAGGTGGCGTCTACGAGCAGTACTTC.

This clone was recorded once. V gene TRBV5-4 combines with J gene TRBJ2-7, with D unresolved. Trimming removed 4 bases at V and 1 base at J, with 6 bases between. Germline lookup yields CDR1 SGHNT and CDR2 YYREEE (reference sequence). The CDR3 contains 12 residues. CDR3 nucleotide sequence: TGTGCCAGCAGCGCAGCGTCCTACGAGCAGTACTTC. This gives the protein CASSAASYEQYF.

As to this clone: Other DNA sequences within the sample encode an identical CDR3. The CDR3 sequence is CASSLVADEQFF. CDR3 nucleotides: TGTGCCAGCAGCTTAGTTGCAGATGAGCAGTTCTTC. The V call is TRBV11-2, the J call TRBJ2-1; D is uncertain. V lost 1 base to trimming and J lost 8 bases, with 6 bases between them. CDR1 and CDR2 (germline): SGHAT, FQNNGV. CDR3 length: 12 residues.

The CDR3 reads CASSFQGVNTEAFF. As DNA, the CDR3 is TGCGCCAGCAGCTTTCAGGGGGTGAACACTGAAGCTTTCTTT. The chain has TRBV5-1 and TRBJ1-1; TRBD1 agrees at 7 bases. Per germline, CDR1 SGHRS and CDR2 YFSETQ. The CDR3 spans 14 residues. V gave up 2 bases and J gave up 0 bases; unmatched junction bases: 1.

The gene calls are TRBV7-2 and TRBJ2-1, with 9 bases aligning to TRBD2. This CDR3 is built from 15 residues. The V gene's germline CDR1 is SGHTA and CDR2 FQGNSA. The J segment lost 3 bases and the V segment lost 6 bases, leaving 6 bases of the junction unmatched. CDR3 amino acids: CASRRTSGYYNEQFF. CDR3 coding DNA: TGTGCCAGCAGGCGTACTAGCGGGTACTACAATGAGCAGTTCTTC.

The DNA for the CDR3 is TGCGCCAGCAGCCAAACAAACAGGGGAAATGAGCAGTTCTTC. It codes for CASSQTNRGNEQFF. The J gene is TRBJ2-1, the V gene TRBV4-3; 7 nucleotides match TRBD1. Per the germline V gene, CDR1 is LGHNA and CDR2 is YSLEER. Unmatched junction bases numbered 5, after V lost 2 bases and J lost 7 bases. This CDR3 region has 14 residues.

The J gene is TRBJ2-1, the V gene TRBV27, with TRBD1 identical over 10 bases. The CDR3 covers 16 residues. Looked up from germline, CDR1 is MNHEY and CDR2 is SMNVEV (reference sequence). Losses at the gene ends were 5 bases for V and 6 bases for J; bases not matched to a gene: 10. CDR3 sequence (DNA): TGTGCCAGCAGTCTCACGACAGGGGGCCTTTTCAATGAGCAGTTCTTC. This translates into CASSLTTGGLFNEQFF.

The chain joins TRBV9 to TRBJ2-3; 7 positions match TRBD2. CDR1 and CDR2 (germline): SGDLS, YYNGEE. J lost 9 bases, V lost 4 bases, and 14 bases had no gene match. The CDR3 runs 15 residues. The CDR3 bases are TGTGCCAGCAGCTCCTCGGAGGGAGGGGTTGAGACGCAGTATTTT. Translated, it gives CASSSSEGGVETQYF.

About this clone: Other nucleotide sequences in the sample specify the same CDR3. The chain carries TRBV27 and TRBJ1-5; a weak D match, TRBD1 (6 bases). The germline V and J ends were trimmed by 2 bases and 0 bases, with 8 bases remaining between them. The germline CDR1 and CDR2 sequences are MNHEY and SMNVEV (reference sequence). This CDR3 region has 15 residues. CDR3 residues: CASSLNRDSNQPQHF. CDR3 nucleotides: TGTGCCAGCAGTTTAAACAGGGATAGCAATCAGCCCCAGCATTTT.

This chain connects TRBV7-6 to TRBJ2-7, with D possibly matching TRBD2 (6 bases). V lost 5 bases, J lost 5 bases, and 13 bases lay in between. Germline CDR1 is SGHVS and CDR2 is FNYEAQ. CDR3 length: 13 amino acids. CDR3 DNA: TGTGCCAGCAGCCCCCGGGGGTTCCACGAGCAGTACTTC. It specifies CASSPRGFHEQYF.

The chain links TRBV2 to TRBJ2-3; D gene unclear. The CDR3 is 10 amino acids. Between the trimmed V and J ends, which lost 6 bases and 5 bases, there was a span of 3 bases. The V gene's germline CDR1 is SNHLY and CDR2 FYNNEI. CDR3 in DNA: TGTGCCAGCAGCTTAGATACGCAGTATTTT. Protein: CASSLDTQYF.

This chain links TRBV4-1 with TRBJ1-1, with D unresolved. Germline V gene data show CDR1 as MGHRA and CDR2 as YSYEKL. CDR3 length equals 14 residues. V lost 4 bases, J lost 0 bases, and 9 bases lay in between. CDR3 region: CASSLSAVNTEAFF. DNA for the CDR3: TGCGCCAGCAGCCTAAGCGCAGTGAACACTGAAGCTTTCTTT.

The chain combines TRBV9 with TRBJ2-3; D ambiguous. Trimming took 1 base from V and 3 from J, leaving 9 bases between them. The CDR3 contains 14 residues. Per the germline V gene, CDR1 is SGDLS and CDR2 is YYNGEE. CDR3 DNA sequence: TGTGCCAGCAGCGTACAGCTAGGAACAGATACGCAGTATTTT. Translating it yields CASSVQLGTDTQYF.

V gene TRBV9 combines with J gene TRBJ2-1, with no clear D. V was cut by 7 bases and J by 1 base, with 15 bases left in between. The CDR3 has 15 residues. The germline V gene encodes CDR1 SGDLS and CDR2 YYNGEE. The CDR3: CASADTWLSYNEQFF. The CDR3 nucleotides are TGTGCCAGCGCAGATACTTGGCTTTCCTACAATGAGCAGTTCTTC.

Regarding this clone: The same CDR3 arises from other DNA sequences in this sample as well. This chain connects TRBV27 to TRBJ2-7, with D unclear. The CDR3 contains 13 residues. CDR1 and CDR2 (germline): MNHEY, SMNVEV (reference sequence). V shed 5 bases and J shed 1 base, with 9 bases lying between them. The CDR3 DNA reads as TGTGCCAGCAGTCCCCTCCCTTCCTACGAGCAGTACTTC. Amino acid sequence: CASSPLPSYEQYF.

The chain employs TRBV27 and TRBJ2-5; perhaps D is TRBD1 or TRBD2 (6 bases each). Germline CDR1 is MNHEY and CDR2 is SMNVEV (reference sequence). The CDR3 consists of 16 residues. V lost 6 bases and J lost 1, with 18 bases in between. The DNA of the CDR3 is TGTGCCAGCAGACAAAGGGGGGAGACAGTCCAAGAGACCCAGTACTTC. Its translation is CASRQRGETVQETQYF.

The chain has TRBV27 and TRBJ2-7, with TRBD1 matching over 7 bases. With 5 bases clipped from V and 0 bases from J, the junction kept 7 bases outside the gene matches. CDR1 and CDR2 from the germline V gene are MNHEY and SMNVEV (reference sequence). This CDR3 spans 15 amino acids. CDR3 in amino acids: CASSTGQEGSYEQYF. The CDR3 bases are TGTGCCAGCAGTACTGGACAGGAAGGCTCCTACGAGCAGTACTTC.